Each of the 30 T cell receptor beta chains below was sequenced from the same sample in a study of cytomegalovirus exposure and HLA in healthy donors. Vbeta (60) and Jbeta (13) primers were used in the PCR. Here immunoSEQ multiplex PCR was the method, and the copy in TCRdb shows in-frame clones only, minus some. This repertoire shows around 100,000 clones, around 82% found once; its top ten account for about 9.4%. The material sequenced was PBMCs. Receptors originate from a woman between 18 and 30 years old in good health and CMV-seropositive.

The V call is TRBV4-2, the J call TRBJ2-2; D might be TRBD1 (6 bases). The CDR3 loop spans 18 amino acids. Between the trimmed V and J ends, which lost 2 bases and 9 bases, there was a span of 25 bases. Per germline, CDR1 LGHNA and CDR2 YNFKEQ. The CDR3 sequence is CASSQLAPRGMSFRELFF. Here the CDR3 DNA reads TGTGCCAGCAGCCAACTAGCCCCCAGGGGCATGTCCTTTAGGGAGCTGTTTTTT.

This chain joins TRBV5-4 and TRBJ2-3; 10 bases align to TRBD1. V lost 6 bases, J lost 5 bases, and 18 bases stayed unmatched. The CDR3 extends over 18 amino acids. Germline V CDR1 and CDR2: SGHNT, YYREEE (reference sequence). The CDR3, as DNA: TGTGCCAGCACCCTGAGAAGAACCGGGACAGGGGAAAAAGATACGCAGTATTTT. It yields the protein CASTLRRTGTGEKDTQYF.

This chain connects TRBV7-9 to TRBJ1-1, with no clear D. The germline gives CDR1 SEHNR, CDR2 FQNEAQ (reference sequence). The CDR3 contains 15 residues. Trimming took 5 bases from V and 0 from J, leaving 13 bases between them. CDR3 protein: CASSPRRSMNTEAFF. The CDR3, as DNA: TGTGCCAGCAGCCCTCGACGGAGTATGAACACTGAAGCTTTCTTT.

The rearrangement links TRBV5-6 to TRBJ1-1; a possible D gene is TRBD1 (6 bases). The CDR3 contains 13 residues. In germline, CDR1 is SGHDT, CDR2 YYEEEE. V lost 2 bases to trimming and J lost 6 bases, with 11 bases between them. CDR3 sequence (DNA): TGTGCCAGCAGCTTCAGGGGTTCCCCTGAAGCTTTCTTT. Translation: CASSFRGSPEAFF. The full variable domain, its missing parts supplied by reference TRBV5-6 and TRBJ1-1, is DAGVTQSPTHLIKTRGQQVTLRCSPKSGHDTVSWYQQALGQGPQFIFQYYEEEERQRGNFPDRFSGHQFPNYSSELNVNALLLGDSALYLCASSFRGSPEAFFGQGTRLTVV.

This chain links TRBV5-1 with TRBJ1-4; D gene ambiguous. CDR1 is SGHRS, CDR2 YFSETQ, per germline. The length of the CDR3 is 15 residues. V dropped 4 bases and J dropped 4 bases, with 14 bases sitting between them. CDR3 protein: CASSPGFFSNEKLFF. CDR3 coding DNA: TGCGCCAGCAGCCCGGGGTTTTTTAGTAATGAAAAACTGTTTTTT.

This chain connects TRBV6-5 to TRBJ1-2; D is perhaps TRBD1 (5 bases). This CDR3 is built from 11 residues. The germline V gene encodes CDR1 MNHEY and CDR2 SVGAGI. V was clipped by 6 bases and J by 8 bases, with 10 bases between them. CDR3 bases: TGTGCCAGCAGAGAAGGGGTCGGCTACACCTTC. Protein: CASREGVGYTF.

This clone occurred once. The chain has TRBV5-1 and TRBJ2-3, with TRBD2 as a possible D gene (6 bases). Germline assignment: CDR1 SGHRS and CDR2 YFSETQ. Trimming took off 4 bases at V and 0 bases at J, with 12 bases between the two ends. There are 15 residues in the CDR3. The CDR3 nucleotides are TGCGCCAGCAGCACATCCGGGACTAGCACAGATACGCAGTATTTT. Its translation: CASSTSGTSTDTQYF.

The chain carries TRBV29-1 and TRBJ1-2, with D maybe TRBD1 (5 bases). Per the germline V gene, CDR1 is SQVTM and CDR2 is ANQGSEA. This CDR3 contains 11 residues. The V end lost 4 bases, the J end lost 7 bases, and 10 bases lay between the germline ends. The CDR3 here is CSVVGASGYTF. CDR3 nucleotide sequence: TGCAGCGTTGTAGGGGCAAGTGGCTACACCTTC.

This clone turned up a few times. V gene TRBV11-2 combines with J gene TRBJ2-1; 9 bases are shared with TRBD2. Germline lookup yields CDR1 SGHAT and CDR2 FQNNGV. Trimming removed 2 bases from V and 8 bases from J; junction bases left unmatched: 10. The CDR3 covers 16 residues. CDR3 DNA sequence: TGTGCCAGCAGCTTAATGGCGACTAGCGGTAAAGATGAGCAGTTCTTC. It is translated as CASSLMATSGKDEQFF.

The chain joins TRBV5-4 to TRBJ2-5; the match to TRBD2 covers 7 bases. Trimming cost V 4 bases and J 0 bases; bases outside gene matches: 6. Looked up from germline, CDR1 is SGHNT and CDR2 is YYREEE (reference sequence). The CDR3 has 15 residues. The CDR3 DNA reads TGTGCCAGCAGCCTTACTCTAGCGGACCAAGAGACCCAGTACTTC. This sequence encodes CASSLTLADQETQYF.

The CDR3 nucleotides read TGTGCCAGTAGTATAGCAGGCGGGGGCTACAATGAGCAGTTCTTC. Its protein product is CASSIAGGGYNEQFF. The chain joins TRBV19 to TRBJ2-1; TRBD2 matches 7 bases. The V segment lost 1 base and the J segment 3 bases; nucleotides outside the gene matches: 3. This CDR3 has 15 amino acids. Germline V CDR1 and CDR2: LNHDA, SQIVND (reference sequence). The whole variable domain, remainder taken from reference TRBV19 and TRBJ2-1, is DGGITQSPKYLFRKEGQNVTLSCEQNLNHDAMYWYRQDPGQGLRLIYYSQIVNDFQKGDIAEGYSVSREKKESFPLTVTSAQKNPTAFYLCASSIAGGGYNEQFFGPGTRLTVL.

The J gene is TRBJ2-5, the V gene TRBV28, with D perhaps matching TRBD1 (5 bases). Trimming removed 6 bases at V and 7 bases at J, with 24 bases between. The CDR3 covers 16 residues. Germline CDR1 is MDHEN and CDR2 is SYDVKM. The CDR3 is CASSAAGNAVGGTQYF. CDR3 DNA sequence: TGTGCCAGCAGCGCCGCAGGGAACGCAGTTGGTGGGACCCAGTACTTC.

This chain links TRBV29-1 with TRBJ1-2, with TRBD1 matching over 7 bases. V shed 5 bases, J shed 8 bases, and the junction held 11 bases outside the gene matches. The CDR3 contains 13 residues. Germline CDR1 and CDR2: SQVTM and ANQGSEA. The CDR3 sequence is CSVWTGSVGGYTF. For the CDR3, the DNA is TGCAGCGTTTGGACAGGTTCCGTGGGAGGCTACACCTTC.

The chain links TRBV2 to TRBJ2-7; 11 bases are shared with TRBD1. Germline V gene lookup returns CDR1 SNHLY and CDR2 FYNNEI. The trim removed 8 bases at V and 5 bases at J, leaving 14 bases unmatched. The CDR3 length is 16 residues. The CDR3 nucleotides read TGTGCCAGCGTTAGAACCATGGGACAGGGGGACCACGAGCAGTACTTC. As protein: CASVRTMGQGDHEQYF.

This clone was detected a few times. The CDR3 DNA reads as TGTGCCATAGAGGGCGGAGGCGTCGATAACTATGGCTACACCTTC. It yields the protein CAIEGGGVDNYGYTF. This chain links TRBV10-3 with TRBJ1-2; D gene unclear. The germline V gene has CDR1 ENHRY and CDR2 SYGVKD. V was shortened by 9 bases and J by 1 base, with 18 bases between the two germline ends. The CDR3 is 15 residues long.

The CDR3: CASSELEQPFHEQYF. The CDR3 DNA reads TGTGCCAGCAGTGAACTCGAGCAACCTTTTCACGAGCAGTACTTC. The chain recombines TRBV6-1 with TRBJ2-7; D remains ambiguous. This CDR3 comprises 15 residues. Trimming took off 2 bases at V and 5 bases at J, with 16 bases between the two ends. From germline, CDR1 is MNHNS and CDR2 SASEGT.

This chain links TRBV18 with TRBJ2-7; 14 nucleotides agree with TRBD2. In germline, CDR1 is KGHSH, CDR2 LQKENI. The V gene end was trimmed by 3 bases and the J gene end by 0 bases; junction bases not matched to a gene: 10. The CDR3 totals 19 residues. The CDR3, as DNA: TGTGCCAGCTCACCCACAGGACTAGCGGGGGGCCGCCTCTCCTACGAGCAGTACTTC. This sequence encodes CASSPTGLAGGRLSYEQYF.

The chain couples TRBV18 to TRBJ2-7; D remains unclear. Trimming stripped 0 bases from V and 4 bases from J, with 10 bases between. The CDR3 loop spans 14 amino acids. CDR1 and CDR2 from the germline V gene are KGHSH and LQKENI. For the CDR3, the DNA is TGTGCCAGCTCACCACCGGCCGCCAGGTACGAGCAGTACTTC. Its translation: CASSPPAARYEQYF.

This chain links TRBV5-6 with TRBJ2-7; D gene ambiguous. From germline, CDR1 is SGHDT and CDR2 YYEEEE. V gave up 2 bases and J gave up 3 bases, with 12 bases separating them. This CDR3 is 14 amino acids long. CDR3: CASSFRPQDYEQYF. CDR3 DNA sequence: TGTGCCAGCAGCTTTAGGCCCCAGGACTACGAGCAGTACTTC.

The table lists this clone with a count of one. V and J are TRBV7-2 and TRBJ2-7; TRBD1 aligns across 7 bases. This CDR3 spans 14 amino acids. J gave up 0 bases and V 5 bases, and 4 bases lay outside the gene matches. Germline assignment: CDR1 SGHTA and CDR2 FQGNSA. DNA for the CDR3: TGTGCCAGCAGCACCCGGGACAGCTCCTACGAGCAGTACTTC. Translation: CASSTRDSSYEQYF.

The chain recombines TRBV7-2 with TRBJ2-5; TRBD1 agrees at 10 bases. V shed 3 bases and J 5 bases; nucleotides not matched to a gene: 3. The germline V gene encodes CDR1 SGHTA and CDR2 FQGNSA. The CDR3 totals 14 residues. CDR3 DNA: TGTGCCAGCAGCTTCCGGACAGGGGGGGAGACCCAGTACTTC. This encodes CASSFRTGGETQYF.

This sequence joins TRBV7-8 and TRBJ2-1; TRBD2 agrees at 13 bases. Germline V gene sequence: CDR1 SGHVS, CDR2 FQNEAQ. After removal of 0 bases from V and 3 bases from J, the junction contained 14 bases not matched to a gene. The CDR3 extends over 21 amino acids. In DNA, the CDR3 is TGTGCCAGCAGCTTAGCGCGGGTGATACAGACTAGCGGGAGGAGCTACAATGAGCAGTTCTTC. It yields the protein CASSLARVIQTSGRSYNEQFF.

The CDR3 is CASSPGGSRTDTQYF. The CDR3 DNA reads TGTGCCAGCAGCCCGGGCGGGAGCCGCACAGATACGCAGTATTTT. The chain recombines TRBV27 with TRBJ2-3, with TRBD2 matching 7 bases. The germline CDR1 and CDR2 sequences are MNHEY and SMNVEV (reference sequence). V dropped 6 bases and J dropped 1; count of bases not matched to a gene: 7. The length of the CDR3 is 15 residues.

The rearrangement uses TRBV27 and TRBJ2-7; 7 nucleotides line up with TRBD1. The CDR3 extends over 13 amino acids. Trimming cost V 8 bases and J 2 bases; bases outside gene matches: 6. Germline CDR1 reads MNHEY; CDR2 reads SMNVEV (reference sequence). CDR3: CASSTGITYEQYF. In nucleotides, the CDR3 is TGTGCCAGCTCGACAGGGATTACCTACGAGCAGTACTTC.

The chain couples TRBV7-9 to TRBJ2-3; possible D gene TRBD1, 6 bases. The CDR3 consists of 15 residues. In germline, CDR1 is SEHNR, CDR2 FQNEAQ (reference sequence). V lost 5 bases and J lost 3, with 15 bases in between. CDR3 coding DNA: TGTGCCAGCAGCCGGCTGTTCAGGGGAACAGATACGCAGTATTTT. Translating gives CASSRLFRGTDTQYF.

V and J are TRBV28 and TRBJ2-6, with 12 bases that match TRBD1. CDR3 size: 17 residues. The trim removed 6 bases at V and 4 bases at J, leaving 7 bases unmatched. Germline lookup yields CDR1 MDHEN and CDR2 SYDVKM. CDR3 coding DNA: TGTGCCAGCAGGGGACAGGGGGCGTCGGAGGGGGCCAACGTCCTGACTTTC. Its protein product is CASRGQGASEGANVLTF.

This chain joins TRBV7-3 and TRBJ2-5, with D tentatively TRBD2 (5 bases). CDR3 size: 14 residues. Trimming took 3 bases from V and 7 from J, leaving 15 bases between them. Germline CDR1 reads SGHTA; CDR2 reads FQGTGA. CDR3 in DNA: TGTGCCAGCAGCTTCGGGAATTCCTTCGCGACCCAGTACTTC. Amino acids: CASSFGNSFATQYF.

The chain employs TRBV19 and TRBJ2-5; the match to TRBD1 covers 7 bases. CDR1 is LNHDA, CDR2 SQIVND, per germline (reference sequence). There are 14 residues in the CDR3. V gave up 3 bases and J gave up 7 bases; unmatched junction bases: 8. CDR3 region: CASSIRGTPGTQYF. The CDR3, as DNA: TGTGCCAGTAGTATCAGGGGGACCCCAGGGACCCAGTACTTC.

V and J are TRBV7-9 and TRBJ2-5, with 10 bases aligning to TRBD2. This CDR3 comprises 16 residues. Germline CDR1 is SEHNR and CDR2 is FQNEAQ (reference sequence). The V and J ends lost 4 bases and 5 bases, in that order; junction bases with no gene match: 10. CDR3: CASSSGTSAGVETQYF. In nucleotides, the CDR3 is TGTGCCAGCAGCTCGGGGACTAGCGCGGGCGTGGAGACCCAGTACTTC.

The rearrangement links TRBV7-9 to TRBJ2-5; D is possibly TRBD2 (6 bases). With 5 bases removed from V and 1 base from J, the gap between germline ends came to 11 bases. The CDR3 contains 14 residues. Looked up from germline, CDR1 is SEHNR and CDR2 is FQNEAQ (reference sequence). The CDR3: CASSPTGAQETQYF. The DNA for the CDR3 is TGTGCCAGCAGCCCGACGGGAGCCCAAGAGACCCAGTACTTC.